The text below deals with one T cell receptor (beta chain). An end of the junction differs from the germline gene, which may be a read error. CDR3 length: 16 amino acids. The germline V gene has CDR1 MNHEY and CDR2 SMNVEV (reference sequence). Random-hexamer reverse transcription was applied to roughly 0.5 to 1 ug RNA. TCRdb fed the immunoSEQ multiplex PCR reads into MiXCR, producing one record per CDR3 protein. Among about 300,000 distinct CDR3 sequences, approximately 85% were seen once, and the ten largest hold 0.21%. The sample originates from a study of CD8 T cells in Susac syndrome. The chain recombines TRBV27 with TRBJ2-1, with D tentatively TRBD2 (6 bases). This TCR derives from a human donor with multiple sclerosis. Sequenced material: CD8+ T cells from PBMCs. The CDR3 coding sequence is TGTGCCAGCAGTTTCATTAGCGGTAACTCCTACAATGGGCAGTTCTTC. It is translated as CASSFISGNSYNGQFF.